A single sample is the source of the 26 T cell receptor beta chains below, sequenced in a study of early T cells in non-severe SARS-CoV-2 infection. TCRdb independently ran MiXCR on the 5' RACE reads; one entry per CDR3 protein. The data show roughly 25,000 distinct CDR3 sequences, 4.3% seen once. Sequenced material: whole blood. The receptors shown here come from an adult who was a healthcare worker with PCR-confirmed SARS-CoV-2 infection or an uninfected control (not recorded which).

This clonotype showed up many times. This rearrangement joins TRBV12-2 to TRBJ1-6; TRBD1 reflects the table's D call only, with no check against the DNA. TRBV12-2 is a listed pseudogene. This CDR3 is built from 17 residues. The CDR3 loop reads CASRRQGTGNNNSPLHF. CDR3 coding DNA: TGTGCAAGTCGCCGACAAGGGACAGGGAACAACAATTCACCCCTCCACTTT.

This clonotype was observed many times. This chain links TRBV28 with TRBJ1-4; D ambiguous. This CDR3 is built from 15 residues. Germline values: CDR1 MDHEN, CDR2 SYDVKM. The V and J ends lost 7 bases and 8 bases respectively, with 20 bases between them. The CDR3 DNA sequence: TGTGCCAGCACTTCCTACACCTTCAGCCGGGAAAAACTGTTTTTT. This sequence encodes CASTSYTFSREKLFF.

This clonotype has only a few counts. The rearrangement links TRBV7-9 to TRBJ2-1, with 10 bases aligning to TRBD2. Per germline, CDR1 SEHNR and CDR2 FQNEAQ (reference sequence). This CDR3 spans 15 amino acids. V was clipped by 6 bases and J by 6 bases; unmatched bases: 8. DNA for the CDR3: TGTGCCAGCAGACTAGGGAGCGGGGGGGCCAATGAGCAGTTCTTC. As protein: CASRLGSGGANEQFF.

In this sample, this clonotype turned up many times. The CDR3, as DNA: TGTGCCAGCAGCCAAGGGCTAGTGGGCTATCAGCAGTTCTTC. Translated: CASSQGLVGYQQFF. The chain links TRBV14 to TRBJ2-1; D is unclear. The CDR3 spans 14 residues. Trimming pared 1 base from V and 11 bases from J, leaving 15 bases between. From germline, CDR1 is SGHDN and CDR2 FVKESK.

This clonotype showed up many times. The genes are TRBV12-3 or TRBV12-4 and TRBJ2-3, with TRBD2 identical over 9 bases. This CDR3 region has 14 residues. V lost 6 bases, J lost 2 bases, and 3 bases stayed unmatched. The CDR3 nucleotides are TGTGCCAGCAGCCTAGCGGGAATCACAGATACGCAGTATTTT. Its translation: CASSLAGITDTQYF.

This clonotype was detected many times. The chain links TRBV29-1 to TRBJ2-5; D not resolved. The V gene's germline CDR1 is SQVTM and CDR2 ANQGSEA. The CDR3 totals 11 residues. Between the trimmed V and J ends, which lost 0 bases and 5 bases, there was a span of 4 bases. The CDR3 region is CSVEDRETQYF. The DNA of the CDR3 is TGCAGCGTTGAAGATCGGGAGACCCAGTACTTC.

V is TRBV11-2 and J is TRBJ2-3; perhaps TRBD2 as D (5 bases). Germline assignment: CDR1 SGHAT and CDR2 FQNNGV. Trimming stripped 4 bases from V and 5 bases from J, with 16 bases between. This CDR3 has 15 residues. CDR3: CASSSQTRIGDTQYF. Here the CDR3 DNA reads TGTGCCAGCAGCTCCCAAACTAGGATCGGAGATACGCAGTATTTT.

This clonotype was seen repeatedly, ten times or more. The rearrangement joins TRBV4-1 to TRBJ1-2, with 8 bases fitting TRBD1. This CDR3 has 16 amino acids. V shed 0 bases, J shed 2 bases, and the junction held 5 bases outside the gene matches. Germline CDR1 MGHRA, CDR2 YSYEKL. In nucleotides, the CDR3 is TGCGCCAGCAGCCAAGAACCCAGGGGGCGGAACTATGGCTACACCTTC. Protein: CASSQEPRGRNYGYTF.

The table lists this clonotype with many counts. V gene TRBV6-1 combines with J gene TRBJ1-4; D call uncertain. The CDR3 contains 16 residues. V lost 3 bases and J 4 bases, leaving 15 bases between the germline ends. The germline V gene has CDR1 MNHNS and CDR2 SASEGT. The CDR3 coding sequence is TGTGCCAGCAGTGACCACCCAACGGGGTATAATGAAAAACTGTTTTTT. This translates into CASSDHPTGYNEKLFF.

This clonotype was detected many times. The CDR3 loop is CASSESPTSGGNYEQYF. In DNA, the CDR3 is TGTGCCAGCAGTGAATCCCCGACTAGCGGGGGGAACTACGAGCAGTACTTC. The chain employs TRBV25-1 and TRBJ2-7; TRBD2 aligns across 13 bases. This CDR3 is 17 amino acids long. V trimming: 1 base; J trimming: 3 bases; junction bases outside the gene matches: 6. Per the germline V gene, CDR1 is MGHDK and CDR2 is SYGVNS.

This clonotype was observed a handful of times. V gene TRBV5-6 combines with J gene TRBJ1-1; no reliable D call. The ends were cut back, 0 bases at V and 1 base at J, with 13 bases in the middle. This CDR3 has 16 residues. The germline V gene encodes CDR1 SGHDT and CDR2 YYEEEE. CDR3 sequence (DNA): TGTGCCAGCAGCTTGGTAGGCCGACCTTCGAACACTGAAGCTTTCTTT. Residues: CASSLVGRPSNTEAFF.

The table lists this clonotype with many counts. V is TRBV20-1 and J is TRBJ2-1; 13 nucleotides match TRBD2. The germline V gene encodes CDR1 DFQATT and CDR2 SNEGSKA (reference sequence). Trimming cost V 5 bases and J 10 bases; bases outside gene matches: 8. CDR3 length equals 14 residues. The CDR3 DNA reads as TGCAGTGCTCTGGGACTAGCGGGGCGTAAGGAGCAGTTCTTC. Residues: CSALGLAGRKEQFF.

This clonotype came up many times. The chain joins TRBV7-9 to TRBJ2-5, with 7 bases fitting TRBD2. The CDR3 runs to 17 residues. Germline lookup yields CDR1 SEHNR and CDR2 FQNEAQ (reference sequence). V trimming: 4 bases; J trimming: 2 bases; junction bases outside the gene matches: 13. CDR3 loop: CASSSSVSGVDQETQYF. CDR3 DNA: TGTGCCAGCAGCTCGAGCGTGAGCGGGGTTGATCAAGAGACCCAGTACTTC.

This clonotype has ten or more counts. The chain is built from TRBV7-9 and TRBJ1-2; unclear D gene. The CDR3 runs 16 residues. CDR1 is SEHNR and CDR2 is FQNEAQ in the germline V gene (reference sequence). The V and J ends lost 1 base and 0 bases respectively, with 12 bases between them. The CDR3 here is CASSLGAAGANYGYTF. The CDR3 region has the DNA TGTGCCAGCAGCTTAGGGGCTGCCGGAGCTAACTATGGCTACACCTTC.

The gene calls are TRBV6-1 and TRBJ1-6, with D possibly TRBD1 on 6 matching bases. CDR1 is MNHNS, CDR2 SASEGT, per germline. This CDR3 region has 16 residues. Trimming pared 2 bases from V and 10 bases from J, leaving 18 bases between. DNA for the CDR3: TGTGCCAGCAGTGAATCTATCGGACAGCCAGGGTCACCCCTCCACTTT. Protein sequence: CASSESIGQPGSPLHF.

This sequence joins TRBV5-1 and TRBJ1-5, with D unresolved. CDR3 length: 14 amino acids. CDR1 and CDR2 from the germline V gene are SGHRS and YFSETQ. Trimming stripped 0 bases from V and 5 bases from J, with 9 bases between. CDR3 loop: CASSLESGDQPQHF. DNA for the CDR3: TGCGCCAGCAGCTTGGAGTCCGGGGATCAGCCCCAGCATTTT. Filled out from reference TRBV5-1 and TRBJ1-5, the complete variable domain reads KAGVTQTPRYLIKTRGQQVTLSCSPISGHRSVSWYQQTPGQGLQFLFEYFSETQRNKGNFPGRFSGRQFSNSRSEMNVSTLELGDSALYLCASSLESGDQPQHFGDGTRLSIL.

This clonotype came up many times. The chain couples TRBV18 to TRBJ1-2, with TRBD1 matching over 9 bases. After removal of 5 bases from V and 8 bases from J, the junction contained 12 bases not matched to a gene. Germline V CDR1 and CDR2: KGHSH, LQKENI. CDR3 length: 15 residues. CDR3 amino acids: CASSAGTGKEGGYTF. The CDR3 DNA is TGTGCCAGCTCAGCCGGGACAGGGAAGGAAGGAGGCTACACCTTC.

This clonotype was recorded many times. This CDR3 is CASREAVFQETQYF. The CDR3, as DNA: TGTGCCAGCAGGGAAGCCGTATTCCAAGAGACCCAGTACTTC. The chain carries TRBV7-6 and TRBJ2-5; D not certain. The V and J ends lost 6 bases and 1 base respectively, with 12 bases between them. The CDR3 loop spans 14 amino acids. CDR1 SGHVS and CDR2 FNYEAQ come from the germline V gene.

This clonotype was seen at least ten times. The CDR3 reads CASRPGEGELFF. For the CDR3, the DNA is TGTGCCAGCAGGCCGGGGGAGGGGGAGCTGTTTTTT. The chain is built from TRBV7-2 and TRBJ2-2; D is perhaps TRBD2 (6 bases). The CDR3 length is 12 residues. V was shortened by 6 bases and J by 8 bases, with 10 bases between the two germline ends. The germline CDR1 and CDR2 sequences are SGHTA and FQGNSA.

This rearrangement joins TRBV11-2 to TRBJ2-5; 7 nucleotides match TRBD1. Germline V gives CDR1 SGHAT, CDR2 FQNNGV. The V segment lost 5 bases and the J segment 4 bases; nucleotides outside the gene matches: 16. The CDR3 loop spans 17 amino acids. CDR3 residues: CASSRRPGQTLGETQYF. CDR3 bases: TGTGCCAGCAGCCGCCGCCCGGGACAGACTCTAGGAGAGACCCAGTACTTC.

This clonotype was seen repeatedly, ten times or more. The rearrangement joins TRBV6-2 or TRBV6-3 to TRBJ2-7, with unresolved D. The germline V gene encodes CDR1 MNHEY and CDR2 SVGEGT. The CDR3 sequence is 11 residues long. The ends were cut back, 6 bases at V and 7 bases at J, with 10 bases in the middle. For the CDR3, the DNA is TGTGCCAGCAGCGGTATGAGAGAGCAGTACTTC. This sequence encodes CASSGMREQYF.

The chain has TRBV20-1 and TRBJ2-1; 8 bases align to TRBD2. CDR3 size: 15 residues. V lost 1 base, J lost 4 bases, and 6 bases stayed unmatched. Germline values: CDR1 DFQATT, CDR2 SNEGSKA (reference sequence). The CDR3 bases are TGCAGTGCTAGAGGCAGTCTAGCGGGTTACAATGAGCAGTTCTTC. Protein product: CSARGSLAGYNEQFF.

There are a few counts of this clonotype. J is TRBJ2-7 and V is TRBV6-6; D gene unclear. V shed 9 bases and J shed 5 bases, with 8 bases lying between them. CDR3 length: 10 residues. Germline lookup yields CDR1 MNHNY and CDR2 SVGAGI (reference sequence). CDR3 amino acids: CASSANEQYF. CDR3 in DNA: TGTGCCAGTTCAGCAAACGAGCAGTACTTC.

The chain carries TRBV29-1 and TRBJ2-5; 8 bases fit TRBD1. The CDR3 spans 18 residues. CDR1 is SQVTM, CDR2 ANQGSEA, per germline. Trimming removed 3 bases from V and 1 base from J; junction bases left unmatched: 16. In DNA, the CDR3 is TGCAGCGTTGACTCAGCAGGGGGCGACCCTCTTTTCCAAGAGACCCAGTACTTC. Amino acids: CSVDSAGGDPLFQETQYF.

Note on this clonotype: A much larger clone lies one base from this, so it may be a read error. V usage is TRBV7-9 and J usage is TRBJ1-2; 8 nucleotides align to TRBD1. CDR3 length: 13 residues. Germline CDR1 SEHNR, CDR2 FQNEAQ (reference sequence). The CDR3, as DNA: TGTGCCAGCAGCTTGGACAGGGAACAGGGCTACGCCTTC. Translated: CASSLDREQGYAF. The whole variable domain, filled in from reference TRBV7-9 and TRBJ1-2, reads DTGVSQNPRHKITKRGQNVTFRCDPISEHNRLYWYRQTLGQGPEFLTYFQNEAQLEKSRLLSDRFSAERPKGSFSTLEIQRTEQGDSAMYLCASSLDREQGYAFGSGTRLTVV.

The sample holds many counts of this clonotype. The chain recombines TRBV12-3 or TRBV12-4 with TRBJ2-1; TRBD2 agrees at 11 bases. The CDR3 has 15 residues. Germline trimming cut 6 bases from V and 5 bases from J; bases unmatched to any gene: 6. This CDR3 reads CASSLGTSGNNEQFF. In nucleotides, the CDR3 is TGTGCCAGCAGCCTTGGGACTAGCGGAAACAATGAGCAGTTCTTC.